The 17 T cell receptor beta chains reported below all come from one sample, sequenced in a study of OX40 agonist ivuxolimab in advanced cancers. Library preparation used the immunoSEQ multiplex PCR assay. The immuneACCESS repertoire file appears here via TCRdb, limited to in-frame rearrangements. These files lack a portion of the clones; in checked studies, under half of the deficit traces to unresolved V genes, and the cause of the others is not known. The sample table records 50,000 to 55,000 clones; about 81% of these occur just once. The ten largest clones represent around 0.7% of the sample. This specimen was CD4+ or CD8+ T cells sorted from blood, taken in a trial of the OX40 agonist ivuxolimab. These receptors were obtained from an adult with an advanced solid tumor such as melanoma, head and neck, liver or kidney cancer.

The chain recombines TRBV28 with TRBJ2-5, with D perhaps TRBD1 or TRBD2 (6 bases each). The end of the DNA is better explained by TRBJ2-7, so the J call may be wrong. Germline assignment: CDR1 MDHEN and CDR2 SYDVKM. The CDR3 is made up of 14 amino acids. CDR3 DNA: TGTGCCAGCGGCCGTAGGGGGGCGTTGAACGAGCAGTACTTC. Translated: CASGRRGALNEQYF.

The chain is built from TRBV28 and TRBJ1-2; D might be TRBD1 (5 bases). CDR3 length: 15 amino acids. The V end was cut by 10 bases, the J end by 0 bases, with 18 bases between. The germline gives CDR1 MDHEN, CDR2 SYDVKM. DNA for the CDR3: TGTGCCACTGGGACGCCTATGCCCCCTAACTATGGCTACACCTTC. This sequence encodes CATGTPMPPNYGYTF.

The gene calls are TRBV2 and TRBJ2-5; 9 nucleotides align to TRBD2. The CDR3 is 14 amino acids. The ends lost 8 bases at V and 5 bases at J; junction bases unmatched: 9. From germline, CDR1 is SNHLY and CDR2 FYNNEI. The CDR3 sequence: CASSVSGGTETQYF. The CDR3 region has the DNA TGTGCCAGCTCGGTTAGCGGGGGTACGGAGACCCAGTACTTC.

This clone turned up a few times. The chain recombines TRBV2 with TRBJ2-3; D is perhaps TRBD1 (6 bases). The CDR3 spans 16 residues. V lost 7 bases to trimming and J lost 0 bases, with 17 bases between them. Germline CDR1 and CDR2: SNHLY and FYNNEI. The CDR3 region has the DNA TGTGCCAGCAACGGACCAGGGGCGCGTAGCACAGATACGCAGTATTTT. Residues: CASNGPGARSTDTQYF.

The chain carries TRBV7-2 and TRBJ2-5; TRBD2 matches 7 bases. V lost 0 bases and J lost 7; bases outside the gene matches: 8. The CDR3 covers 15 residues. Per germline, CDR1 SGHTA and CDR2 FQGNSA. The CDR3 nucleotides read TGTGCCAGCAGCTTAGCGCCCACTAGCGATTGGACCCAGTACTTC. Translated: CASSLAPTSDWTQYF. The full variable domain, its missing parts supplied by reference TRBV7-2 and TRBJ2-5, is GAGVSQSPSNKVTEKGKDVELRCDPISGHTALYWYRQSLGQGLEFLIYFQGNSAPDKSGLPSDRFSAERTGGSVSTLTIQRTQQEDSAVYLCASSLAPTSDWTQYFGPGTRLLVL.

The chain recombines TRBV19 with TRBJ2-7; a possible D gene is TRBD1 (7 bases). This CDR3 contains 14 residues. V lost 3 bases and J lost 7, with 16 bases in between. CDR1 and CDR2 from the germline V gene are LNHDA and SQIVND (reference sequence). CDR3 bases: TGTGCCAGTAGTATCGGAGGGGGCGCATGGGAGCAGTACTTC. It yields the protein CASSIGGGAWEQYF.

This clone has just one count. J is TRBJ2-7 and V is TRBV5-1; the match to TRBD1 covers 10 bases. The CDR3 sequence is 15 residues long. Unmatched junction bases numbered 7, after V lost 4 bases and J lost 3 bases. Germline values: CDR1 SGHRS, CDR2 YFSETQ. The CDR3 DNA is TGCGCCAGCAGCCGCGCCGGGACAGGGGACTACGAGCAGTACTTC. It specifies CASSRAGTGDYEQYF.

The chain has TRBV6-1 and TRBJ1-1; 7 nucleotides align to TRBD1. This CDR3 region has 12 residues. Per germline, CDR1 MNHNS and CDR2 SASEGT. J was trimmed by 7 bases and V by 6 bases; bases with no gene match: 5. The CDR3 loop reads CASSRGRSEAFF. CDR3 DNA sequence: TGTGCCAGCAGCAGGGGGAGGAGTGAAGCTTTCTTT.

The gene calls are TRBV6-1 and TRBJ2-5, with TRBD2 matching 7 bases. Per germline, CDR1 MNHNS and CDR2 SASEGT. The CDR3 totals 12 residues. V gave up 3 bases and J gave up 5 bases; unmatched junction bases: 0. CDR3 DNA sequence: TGTGCCAGCAGTGAGCGGGGGGAGACCCAGTACTTC. Encoded protein: CASSERGETQYF.

V is TRBV5-5 and J is TRBJ2-2, with 10 bases aligning to TRBD1. V shed 1 base and J 6 bases; nucleotides not matched to a gene: 9. There are 17 residues in the CDR3. The germline gives CDR1 SGHKS, CDR2 YYEKEE (reference sequence). The CDR3 coding sequence is TGTGCCAGCAGCTTGAGAGGGACAGGGGTATTCTCCGGGGAGCTGTTTTTT. Its translation is CASSLRGTGVFSGELFF.

In this sample, this clone turned up once. Other DNA variants within this sample encode the same CDR3. The chain uses TRBV7-6 and TRBJ2-3; the D gene could be TRBD1 or TRBD2 (5 bases each). Germline CDR1 reads SGHVS; CDR2 reads FNYEAQ. There are 16 residues in the CDR3. V lost 1 base and J lost 1, with 12 bases in between. Here the CDR3 reads CASSLEWGWGTDTQYF. The CDR3 nucleotides read TGTGCCAGCAGCTTAGAATGGGGGTGGGGCACAGATACGCAGTATTTT.

The chain has TRBV5-1 and TRBJ2-5; unclear D gene. V was pared by 2 bases and J by 5 bases, with 13 bases between. Germline V gene sequence: CDR1 SGHRS, CDR2 YFSETQ. The CDR3 consists of 14 residues. CDR3 coding DNA: TGCGCCAGCAGCTTTGGTGGTGACATCGAGACCCAGTACTTC. Its translation is CASSFGGDIETQYF. Supplemented by reference TRBV5-1 and TRBJ2-5, the full variable domain reads KAGVTQTPRYLIKTRGQQVTLSCSPISGHRSVSWYQQTPGQGLQFLFEYFSETQRNKGNFPGRFSGRQFSNSRSEMNVSTLELGDSALYLCASSFGGDIETQYFGPGTRLLVL.

The chain couples TRBV5-1 to TRBJ2-7; 7 bases are shared with TRBD1. J lost 3 bases, V lost 10 bases, and 7 bases had no gene match. The length of the CDR3 is 12 residues. Germline V CDR1 and CDR2: SGHRS, YFSETQ. The CDR3 reads CASRRDSYEQYF. CDR3 nucleotide sequence: TGCGCCTCGCGCCGGGACAGCTACGAGCAGTACTTC.

This chain joins TRBV28 and TRBJ2-5; 8 bases line up with TRBD1. J lost 4 bases, V lost 5 bases, and 6 bases had no gene match. The CDR3 loop spans 14 amino acids. Germline V gene sequence: CDR1 MDHEN, CDR2 SYDVKM. CDR3 in amino acids: CASSTYRGRETQYF. Written as DNA, the CDR3 is TGTGCCAGCAGTACCTACAGGGGGAGAGAGACCCAGTACTTC.

This clone turned up a few times. The rearrangement links TRBV5-1 to TRBJ2-2, with D perhaps TRBD1 (6 bases). V dropped 4 bases and J dropped 5 bases, with 12 bases sitting between them. This CDR3 comprises 14 residues. The germline CDR1 and CDR2 sequences are SGHRS and YFSETQ. CDR3 loop: CASSTGTITGELFF. In DNA form, the CDR3 reads TGCGCCAGCAGCACCGGGACAATTACCGGGGAGCTGTTTTTT. The variable domain in full, completed from reference TRBV5-1 and TRBJ2-2, reads KAGVTQTPRYLIKTRGQQVTLSCSPISGHRSVSWYQQTPGQGLQFLFEYFSETQRNKGNFPGRFSGRQFSNSRSEMNVSTLELGDSALYLCASSTGTITGELFFGEGSRLTVL.

The chain links TRBV19 to TRBJ1-1; TRBD1 aligns across 9 bases. CDR1 is LNHDA, CDR2 SQIVND, per germline (reference sequence). V was clipped by 5 bases and J by 6 bases; unmatched bases: 7. This CDR3 is built from 14 residues. The CDR3 loop reads CASSSDRGGSEAFF. The CDR3 DNA is TGTGCCAGTAGTTCGGACAGGGGAGGCTCTGAAGCTTTCTTT.

This clone came up once. The chain recombines TRBV6-6 with TRBJ2-3; D may be TRBD2 (6 bases). Deletions cut 0 bases from V and 0 bases from J, with 10 bases between. Germline V gene sequence: CDR1 MNHNY, CDR2 SVGAGI (reference sequence). This CDR3 contains 16 residues. CDR3 protein: CASSYSGGSSTDTQYF. The DNA of the CDR3 is TGTGCCAGCAGTTACTCAGGAGGGTCTAGCACAGATACGCAGTATTTT.